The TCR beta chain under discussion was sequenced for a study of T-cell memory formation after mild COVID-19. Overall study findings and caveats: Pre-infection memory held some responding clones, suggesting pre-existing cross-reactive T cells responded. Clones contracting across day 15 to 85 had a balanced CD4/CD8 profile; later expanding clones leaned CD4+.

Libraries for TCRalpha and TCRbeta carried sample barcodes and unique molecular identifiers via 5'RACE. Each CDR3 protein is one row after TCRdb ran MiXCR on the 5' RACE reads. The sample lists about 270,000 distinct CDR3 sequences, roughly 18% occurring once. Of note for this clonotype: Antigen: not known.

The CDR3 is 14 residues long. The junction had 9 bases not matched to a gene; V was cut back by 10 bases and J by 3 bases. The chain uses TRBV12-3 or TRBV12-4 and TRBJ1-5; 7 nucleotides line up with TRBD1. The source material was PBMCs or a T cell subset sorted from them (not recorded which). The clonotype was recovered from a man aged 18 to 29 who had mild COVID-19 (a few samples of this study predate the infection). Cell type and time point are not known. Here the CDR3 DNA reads TGTGCCATTTCCTCACAGGGGAACAATCAGCCCCAGCATTTT. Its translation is CAISSQGNNQPQHF.